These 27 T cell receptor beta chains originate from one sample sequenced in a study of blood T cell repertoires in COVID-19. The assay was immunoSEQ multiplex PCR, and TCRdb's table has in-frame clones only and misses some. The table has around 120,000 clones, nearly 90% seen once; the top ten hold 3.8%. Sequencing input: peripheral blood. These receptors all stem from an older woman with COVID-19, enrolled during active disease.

CDR3 sequence (DNA): TGTGCCAGTAGCCACAGGGGTGCCGGGGAGCTGTTTTTT. It specifies CASSHRGAGELFF. The chain couples TRBV19 to TRBJ2-2; 7 bases line up with TRBD1. Per the germline V gene, CDR1 is LNHDA and CDR2 is SQIVND (reference sequence). After removal of 6 bases from V and 6 bases from J, the junction contained 4 bases not matched to a gene. This CDR3 region has 13 residues.

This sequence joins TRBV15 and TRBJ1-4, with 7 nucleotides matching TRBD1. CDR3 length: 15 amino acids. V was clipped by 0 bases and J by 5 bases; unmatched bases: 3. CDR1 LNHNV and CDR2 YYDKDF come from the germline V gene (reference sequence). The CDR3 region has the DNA TGTGCCACCAGCAGAGATACAGGGGAGAATGAAAAACTGTTTTTT. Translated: CATSRDTGENEKLFF.

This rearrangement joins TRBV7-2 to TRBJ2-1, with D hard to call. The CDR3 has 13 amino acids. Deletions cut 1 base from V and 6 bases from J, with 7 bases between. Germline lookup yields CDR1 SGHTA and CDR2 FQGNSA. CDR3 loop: CASSLVSSNEQFF. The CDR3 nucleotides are TGTGCCAGCAGCTTAGTATCGAGCAATGAGCAGTTCTTC.

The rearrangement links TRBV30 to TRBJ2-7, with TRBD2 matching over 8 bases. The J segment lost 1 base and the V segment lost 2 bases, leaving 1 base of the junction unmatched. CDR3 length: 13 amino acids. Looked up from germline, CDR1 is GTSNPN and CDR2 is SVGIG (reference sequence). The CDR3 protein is CAWSRGGSYEQYF. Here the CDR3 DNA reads TGTGCCTGGAGTCGGGGGGGTTCCTACGAGCAGTACTTC.

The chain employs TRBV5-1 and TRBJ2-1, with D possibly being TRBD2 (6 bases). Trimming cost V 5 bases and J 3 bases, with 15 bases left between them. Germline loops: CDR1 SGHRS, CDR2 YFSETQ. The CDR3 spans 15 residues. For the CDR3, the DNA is TGCGCCAGCAGTCCGGGCGGGGCCGACTACAATGAGCAGTTCTTC. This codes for CASSPGGADYNEQFF.

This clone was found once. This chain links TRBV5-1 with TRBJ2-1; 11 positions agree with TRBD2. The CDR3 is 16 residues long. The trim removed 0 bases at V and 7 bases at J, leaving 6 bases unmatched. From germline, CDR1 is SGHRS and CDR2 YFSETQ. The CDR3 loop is CASSLVGSGGANEQFF. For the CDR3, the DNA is TGCGCCAGCAGCTTGGTCGGTAGCGGGGGGGCGAATGAGCAGTTCTTC.

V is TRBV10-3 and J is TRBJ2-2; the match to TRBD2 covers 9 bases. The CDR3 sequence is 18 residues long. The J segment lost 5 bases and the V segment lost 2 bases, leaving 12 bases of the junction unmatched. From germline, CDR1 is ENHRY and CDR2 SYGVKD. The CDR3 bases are TGTGCCATCAGTGAGGGAGTAGCGGGAGCCGCGAGTACCGGGGAGCTGTTTTTT. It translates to CAISEGVAGAASTGELFF.

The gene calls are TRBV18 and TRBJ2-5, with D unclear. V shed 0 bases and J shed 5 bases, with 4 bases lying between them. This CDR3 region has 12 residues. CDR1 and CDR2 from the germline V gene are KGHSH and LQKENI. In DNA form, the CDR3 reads TGTGCCAGCTCACCACCGTCTGAGACCCAGTACTTC. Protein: CASSPPSETQYF. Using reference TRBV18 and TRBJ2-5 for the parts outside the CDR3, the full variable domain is NAGVMQNPRHLVRRRGQEARLRCSPMKGHSHVYWYRQLPEEGLKFMVYLQKENIIDESGMPKERFSAEFPKEGPSILRIQQVVRGDSAAYFCASSPPSETQYFGPGTRLLVL.

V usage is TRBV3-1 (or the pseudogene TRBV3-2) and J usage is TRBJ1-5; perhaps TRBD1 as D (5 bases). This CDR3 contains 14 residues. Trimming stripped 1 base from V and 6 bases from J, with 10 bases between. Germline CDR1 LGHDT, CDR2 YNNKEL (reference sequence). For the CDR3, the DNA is TGTGCCAGCAGCCAAGTCCAGGGTGGTCAGCCCCAGCATTTT. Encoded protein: CASSQVQGGQPQHF.

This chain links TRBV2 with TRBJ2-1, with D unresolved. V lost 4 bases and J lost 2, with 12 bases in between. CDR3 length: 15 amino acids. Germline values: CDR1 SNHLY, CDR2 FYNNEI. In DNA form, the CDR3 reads TGTGCCAGCAGTGCGTTGCGGCCCCCCTACAATGAGCAGTTCTTC. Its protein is CASSALRPPYNEQFF.

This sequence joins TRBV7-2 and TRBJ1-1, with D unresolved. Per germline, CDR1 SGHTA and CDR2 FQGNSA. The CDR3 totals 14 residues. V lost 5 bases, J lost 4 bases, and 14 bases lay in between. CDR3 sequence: CASSPYRASTEAFF. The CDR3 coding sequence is TGTGCCAGCAGCCCCTACAGAGCAAGCACTGAAGCTTTCTTT.

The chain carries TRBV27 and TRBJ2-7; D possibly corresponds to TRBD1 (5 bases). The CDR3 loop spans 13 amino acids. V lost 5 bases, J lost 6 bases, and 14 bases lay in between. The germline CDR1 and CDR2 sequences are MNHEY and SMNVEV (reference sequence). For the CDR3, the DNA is TGTGCCAGCAGTCCGACTCATCAGGGCGAGCAGTACTTC. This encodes CASSPTHQGEQYF.

CDR3 region: CASSFGRGNGAGELFF. CDR3 in DNA: TGTGCCAGCAGTTTCGGGCGGGGTAATGGGGCCGGGGAGCTGTTTTTT. The rearrangement uses TRBV6-6 and TRBJ2-2, with D perhaps TRBD2 (6 bases). CDR1 is MNHNY, CDR2 SVGAGI, per germline (reference sequence). The CDR3 is 16 residues long. The V end lost 4 bases, the J end lost 6 bases, and 18 bases lay between the germline ends.

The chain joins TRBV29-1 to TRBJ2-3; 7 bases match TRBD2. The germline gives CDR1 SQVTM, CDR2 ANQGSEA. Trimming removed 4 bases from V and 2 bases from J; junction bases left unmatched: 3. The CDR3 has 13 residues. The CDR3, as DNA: TGCAGCGTTGTAGCGGGCTACACAGATACGCAGTATTTT. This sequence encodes CSVVAGYTDTQYF.

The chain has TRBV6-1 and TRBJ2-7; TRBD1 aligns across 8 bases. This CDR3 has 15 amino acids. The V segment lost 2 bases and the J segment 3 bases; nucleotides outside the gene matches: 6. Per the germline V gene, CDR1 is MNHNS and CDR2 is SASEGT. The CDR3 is CASSEFGQGNYEQYF. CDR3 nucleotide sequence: TGTGCCAGCAGTGAATTCGGACAGGGAAACTACGAGCAGTACTTC.

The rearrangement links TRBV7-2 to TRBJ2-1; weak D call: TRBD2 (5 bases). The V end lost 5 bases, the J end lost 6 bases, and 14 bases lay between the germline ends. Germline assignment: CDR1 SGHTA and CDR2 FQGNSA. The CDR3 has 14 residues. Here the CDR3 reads CASSPGVEVNEQFF. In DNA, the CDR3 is TGTGCCAGCAGCCCCGGGGTTGAGGTCAATGAGCAGTTCTTC.

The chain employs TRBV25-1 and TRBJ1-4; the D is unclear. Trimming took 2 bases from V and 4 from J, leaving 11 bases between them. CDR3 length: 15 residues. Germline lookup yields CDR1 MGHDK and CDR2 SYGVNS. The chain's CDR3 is CASSEGLGGNEKLFF. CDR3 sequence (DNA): TGTGCCAGCAGTGAAGGATTGGGAGGTAATGAAAAACTGTTTTTT.

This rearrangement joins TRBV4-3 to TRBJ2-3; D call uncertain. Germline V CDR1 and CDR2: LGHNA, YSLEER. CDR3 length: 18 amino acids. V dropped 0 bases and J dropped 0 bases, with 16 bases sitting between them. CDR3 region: CASSQELLRATSTDTQYF. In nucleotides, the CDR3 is TGCGCCAGCAGCCAAGAGCTTCTGAGAGCCACTAGCACAGATACGCAGTATTTT.

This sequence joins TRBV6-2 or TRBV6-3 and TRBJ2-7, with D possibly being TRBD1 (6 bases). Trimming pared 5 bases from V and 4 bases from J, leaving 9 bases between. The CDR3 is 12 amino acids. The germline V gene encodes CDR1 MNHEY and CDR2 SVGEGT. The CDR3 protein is CASSQRGYEQYF. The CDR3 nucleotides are TGTGCCAGCAGTCAAAGGGGGTACGAGCAGTACTTC.

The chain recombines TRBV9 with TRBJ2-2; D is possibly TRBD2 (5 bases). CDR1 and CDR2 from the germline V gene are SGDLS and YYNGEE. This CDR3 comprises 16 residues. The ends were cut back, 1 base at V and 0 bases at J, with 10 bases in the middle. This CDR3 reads CASSVSGGSNTGELFF. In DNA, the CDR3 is TGTGCCAGCAGCGTAAGCGGAGGCTCGAACACCGGGGAGCTGTTTTTT. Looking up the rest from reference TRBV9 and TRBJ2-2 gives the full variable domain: DSGVTQTPKHLITATGQRVTLRCSPRSGDLSVYWYQQSLDQGLQFLIQYYNGEERAKGNILERFSAQQFPDLHSELNLSSLELGDSALYFCASSVSGGSNTGELFFGEGSRLTVL.

The chain's CDR3 is CASSQYGVAGNEQFF. The CDR3 DNA sequence: TGTGCCAGCAGCCAATATGGGGTAGCGGGGAATGAGCAGTTCTTC. The chain joins TRBV3-1 (or the pseudogene TRBV3-2) to TRBJ2-1, with 8 bases matching TRBD2. The CDR3 has 15 residues. V lost 2 bases and J lost 7; bases outside the gene matches: 7. Germline V gene sequence: CDR1 LGHDT, CDR2 YNNKEL (reference sequence).

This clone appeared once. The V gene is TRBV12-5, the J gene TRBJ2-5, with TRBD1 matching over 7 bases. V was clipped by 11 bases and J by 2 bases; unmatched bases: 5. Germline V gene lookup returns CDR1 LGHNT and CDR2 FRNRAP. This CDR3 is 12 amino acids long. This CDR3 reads CASTGSQETQYF. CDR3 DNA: TGTGCTTCGACAGGGTCACAAGAGACCCAGTACTTC.

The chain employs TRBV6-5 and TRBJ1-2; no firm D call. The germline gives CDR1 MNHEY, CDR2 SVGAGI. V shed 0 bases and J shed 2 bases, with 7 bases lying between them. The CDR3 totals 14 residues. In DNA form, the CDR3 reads TGTGCCAGCAGTTACTCAGAACAGAACTATGGCTACACCTTC. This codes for CASSYSEQNYGYTF.

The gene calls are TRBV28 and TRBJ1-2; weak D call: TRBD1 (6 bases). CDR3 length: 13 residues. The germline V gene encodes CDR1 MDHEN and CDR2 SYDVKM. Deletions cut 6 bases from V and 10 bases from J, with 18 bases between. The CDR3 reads CASRLDRLGNYTF. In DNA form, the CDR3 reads TGTGCCAGCAGGCTTGACAGGCTCGGTAACTACACCTTC.

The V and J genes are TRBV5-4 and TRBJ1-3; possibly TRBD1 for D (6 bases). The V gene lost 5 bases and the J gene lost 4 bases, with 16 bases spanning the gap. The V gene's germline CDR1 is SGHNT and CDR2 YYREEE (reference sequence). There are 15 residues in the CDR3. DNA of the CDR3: TGTGCCAGCAGACCGAATGGGGGCTCAGGAAACACCATATATTTT. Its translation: CASRPNGGSGNTIYF.

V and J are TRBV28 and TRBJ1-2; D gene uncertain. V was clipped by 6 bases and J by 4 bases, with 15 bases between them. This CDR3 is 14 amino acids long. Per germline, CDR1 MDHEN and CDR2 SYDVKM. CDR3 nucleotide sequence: TGTGCCAGCAGCACAGATCCGGCGGGCTATGGCTACACCTTC. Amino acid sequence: CASSTDPAGYGYTF.

Here the CDR3 reads CASSPLTGVGMDDEQFF. For the CDR3, the DNA is TGTGCCAGCTCACCACTTACGGGGGTCGGTATGGACGATGAGCAGTTCTTC. The chain carries TRBV18 and TRBJ2-1; D possibly corresponds to TRBD2 (6 bases). Deletions cut 1 base from V and 8 bases from J, with 21 bases between. Germline loops: CDR1 KGHSH, CDR2 LQKENI. The CDR3 is 17 residues long.